This entry lists 17 T cell receptor beta chains sequenced from one sample in a study of shared clonotypes between healthy human individuals. CD45RO-negative, CCR7-selected cells formed the naive CD8 fraction, which excluded terminally differentiated effector memory CD45RA+ cells. Assay: immunoSEQ multiplex PCR; the TCRdb copy retains only in-frame clones and omits some. The table has hundreds of thousands of clones, 96% seen once. What was sequenced was naive CD8+ T cells sorted from blood. The receptors were gathered from a woman in her 30s in good health.

This chain connects TRBV7-9 to TRBJ2-7; 11 nucleotides match TRBD1. The junction had 3 bases not matched to a gene; V was cut back by 5 bases and J by 0 bases. This CDR3 comprises 15 residues. Germline CDR1 SEHNR, CDR2 FQNEAQ (reference sequence). The CDR3 nucleotides read TGTGCCAGCAGCCCTGGGACAGGGGGCTCCTACGAGCAGTACTTC. Residues: CASSPGTGGSYEQYF.

The V and J genes are TRBV27 and TRBJ2-1; tentative D call: TRBD2 (6 bases). V lost 6 bases and J 0 bases, leaving 12 bases between the germline ends. Germline V CDR1 and CDR2: MNHEY, SMNVEV (reference sequence). The CDR3 length is 15 residues. As DNA, the CDR3 is TGTGCCAGCAGCTTAGAGACTAGCTCCTACAATGAGCAGTTCTTC. This gives the protein CASSLETSSYNEQFF.

This chain links TRBV5-6 with TRBJ2-7; D is possibly TRBD1 or TRBD2 (5 bases each). Between the trimmed V and J ends, which lost 4 bases and 0 bases, there was a span of 14 bases. This CDR3 region has 15 residues. Germline values: CDR1 SGHDT, CDR2 YYEEEE. CDR3 nucleotides: TGTGCCAGCAGCCGAGGGGCAGGGAGCTCCTACGAGCAGTACTTC. Protein product: CASSRGAGSSYEQYF.

V usage is TRBV20-1 and J usage is TRBJ2-5; no definite D call. V was cut by 5 bases and J by 5 bases, with 9 bases left in between. Germline CDR1 and CDR2: DFQATT and SNEGSKA (reference sequence). This CDR3 is built from 11 residues. This CDR3 reads CSADNFETQYF. Here the CDR3 DNA reads TGCAGTGCTGACAATTTTGAGACCCAGTACTTC.

The V call is TRBV4-2, the J call TRBJ2-7, with D maybe TRBD2 (5 bases). V was pared by 0 bases and J by 1 base, with 7 bases between. The CDR3 is 14 amino acids. Germline V CDR1 and CDR2: LGHNA, YNFKEQ. CDR3 amino acids: CASSQDPGSYEQYF. Written as DNA, the CDR3 is TGTGCCAGCAGCCAAGACCCGGGGTCCTACGAGCAGTACTTC.

This clone turned up a few times. J is TRBJ2-1 and V is TRBV7-6; TRBD1 agrees at 8 bases. The CDR3 length is 13 residues. Germline loops: CDR1 SGHVS, CDR2 FNYEAQ. J lost 10 bases, V lost 8 bases, and 10 bases had no gene match. Written as DNA, the CDR3 is TGTGCCAGCGGAGGACAGGGTATTGCGGAGCAGTTCTTC. As protein: CASGGQGIAEQFF.

J is TRBJ2-2 and V is TRBV19; unclear D gene. There are 17 residues in the CDR3. The V gene lost 1 base and the J gene lost 0 bases, with 12 bases spanning the gap. Germline CDR1 reads LNHDA; CDR2 reads SQIVND (reference sequence). The CDR3 sequence is CASSIARAHANTGELFF. For the CDR3, the DNA is TGTGCCAGTAGTATAGCCCGAGCCCACGCGAACACCGGGGAGCTGTTTTTT.

The chain couples TRBV5-4 to TRBJ2-1; no firm D call. CDR3 length: 16 residues. CDR1 SGHNT and CDR2 YYREEE come from the germline V gene (reference sequence). V lost 0 bases and J 4 bases, leaving 14 bases between the germline ends. The DNA for the CDR3 is TGTGCCAGCAGCTTGGCCAGTAAGCTCAGGTACAATGAGCAGTTCTTC. Translated: CASSLASKLRYNEQFF.

V usage is TRBV5-1 and J usage is TRBJ2-2, with 7 bases fitting TRBD1. This CDR3 contains 14 residues. Looked up from germline, CDR1 is SGHRS and CDR2 is YFSETQ. With 2 bases clipped from V and 7 bases from J, the junction kept 5 bases outside the gene matches. The CDR3 spells CASSFDRAGGELFF. CDR3 coding DNA: TGCGCCAGCAGCTTCGACAGGGCCGGCGGGGAGCTGTTTTTT.

The chain links TRBV27 to TRBJ2-2; 8 nucleotides agree with TRBD2. Germline V gives CDR1 MNHEY, CDR2 SMNVEV (reference sequence). V was clipped by 7 bases and J by 6 bases; unmatched bases: 7. CDR3 size: 14 residues. The CDR3 bases are TGTGCCAGCACGGGACTAGGCGAACCCGGGGAGCTGTTTTTT. Amino acid sequence: CASTGLGEPGELFF.

The chain is built from TRBV7-3 and TRBJ2-1; TRBD2 matches at 8 bases. After removal of 5 bases from V and 3 bases from J, the junction contained 3 bases not matched to a gene. The CDR3 covers 14 residues. Germline-derived CDR1 and CDR2 are SGHTA and FQGTGA. CDR3 region: CASSPGRDYNEQFF. The CDR3 DNA reads as TGTGCCAGCAGCCCCGGGAGGGACTACAATGAGCAGTTCTTC.

The V call is TRBV21-1, the J call TRBJ2-7; the D segment call TRBD2 is taken from the table without a DNA check. TRBV21-1 is a documented pseudogene. The CDR3 spans 20 residues. CDR3 region: CASSTLRGLAGGPYNYEQYF. Written as DNA, the CDR3 is TGTGCCAGCAGCACTCTAAGGGGACTAGCGGGAGGGCCATACAACTACGAGCAGTACTTC.

The J gene is TRBJ2-7, the V gene TRBV28; TRBD2 matches at 7 bases. V shed 3 bases and J 6 bases; nucleotides not matched to a gene: 5. Germline V lookup: CDR1 MDHEN, CDR2 SYDVKM. The CDR3 contains 13 residues. CDR3 residues: CASSLRGSGEQYF. The CDR3 DNA reads TGTGCCAGCAGTTTGCGGGGGTCAGGCGAGCAGTACTTC.

This sequence joins TRBV10-3 and TRBJ2-3; D not certain. The CDR3 runs 14 residues. V was shortened by 0 bases and J by 9 bases, with 13 bases between the two germline ends. Germline CDR1 is ENHRY and CDR2 is SYGVKD. The CDR3 protein is CAISESGSEGTQYF. Written as DNA, the CDR3 is TGTGCCATCAGTGAGTCAGGCTCGGAAGGGACGCAGTATTTT.

The CDR3 sequence: CAWSEGFSYEQYF. CDR3 in DNA: TGTGCCTGGAGTGAAGGATTTAGTTACGAGCAGTACTTC. The chain has TRBV30 and TRBJ2-7, with unresolved D. V dropped 1 base and J dropped 4 bases, with 11 bases sitting between them. The CDR3 runs to 13 residues. CDR1 is GTSNPN and CDR2 is SVGIG in the germline V gene (reference sequence).

The chain couples TRBV4-1 to TRBJ2-7; 13 bases are shared with TRBD2. CDR1 is MGHRA and CDR2 is YSYEKL in the germline V gene. The V and J ends lost 5 bases and 6 bases, in that order; junction bases with no gene match: 1. The CDR3 contains 13 residues. The CDR3 loop reads CASSGLAGAEQYF. CDR3 coding DNA: TGCGCCAGCAGCGGACTAGCGGGAGCCGAGCAGTACTTC.

V gene TRBV28 combines with J gene TRBJ1-5; a possible D gene is TRBD1 (6 bases). Trimming removed 5 bases from V and 7 bases from J, with 15 bases in between. Per the germline V gene, CDR1 is MDHEN and CDR2 is SYDVKM. The CDR3 loop spans 14 amino acids. Here the CDR3 reads CASSLRTVIQPQHF. CDR3 DNA sequence: TGTGCCAGCAGTCTGCGGACAGTGATACAGCCCCAGCATTTT. The variable domain in full, with the rest retrieved from reference TRBV28 and TRBJ1-5, is DVKVTQSSRYLVKRTGEKVFLECVQDMDHENMFWYRQDPGLGLRLIYFSYDVKMKEKGDIPEGYSVSREKKERFSLILESASTNQTSMYLCASSLRTVIQPQHFGDGTRLSIL.